These 3 T cell receptor beta chains were sequenced from one sample in a study of T-cell reconstitution after alpha-beta-depleted transplantation in children (dated by TCRdb to the mid-2010s). Receptors were amplified or captured by PCR. Sequenced on an Illumina HiSeq 2500. TCR libraries were prepared with molecular barcoding, using unique molecular identifiers to normalize TCRbeta repertoire quantification. TCRdb reran the public reads through fastp at Q25 and MiXCR, keeping productive beta chains. When rows share a CDR3 protein, they turn into one entry using the most common DNA and genes. Across this sample there are about 480,000 distinct CDR3 sequences, with around 12% seen only once. 5% to 6% of the sample is held by the ten biggest clonotypes. The sequenced sample was PBMCs from the stem cell graft donor, obtained from the stem cell graft. All receptors come from a human donor who donated a stem cell graft to a child with combined immunodeficiency.

In the case of this clonotype: A much larger clone lies one base from this, so it may be a read error. The V and J genes are TRBV12-3 or TRBV12-4 and TRBJ2-4; TRBD2 is a possible D gene (6 bases). Trimming pared 6 bases from V and 7 bases from J, leaving 16 bases between. The CDR3 loop spans 14 amino acids. The CDR3 is CASRPGSFANIQYF. Written as DNA, the CDR3 is TGTGCCAGCAGGCCCGGGAGCTTCGCTAACATTCAGTACTTC.

V and J are TRBV12-3 or TRBV12-4 and TRBJ2-3; TRBD2 agrees at 8 bases. Losses at the gene ends were 5 bases for V and 3 bases for J; bases not matched to a gene: 7. The CDR3 has 15 residues. The CDR3 coding sequence is TGTGCCAGCAGTGCGCGGGAGGAGTTGACAGATACGCAGTATTTT. Translation: CASSAREELTDTQYF.

The chain couples TRBV7-9 to TRBJ2-7, with TRBD1 as a possible D gene (6 bases). Per germline, CDR1 SEHNR and CDR2 FQNEAQ (reference sequence). The CDR3 extends over 14 amino acids. The V end lost 5 bases, the J end lost 5 bases, and 16 bases lay between the germline ends. In nucleotides, the CDR3 is TGTGCCAGCAGCCGTCCTCACAGGGACCACGAGCAGTACTTC. Its protein product is CASSRPHRDHEQYF.